These 17 T cell receptor beta chains were sequenced from one sample in a study of neurological immune-mediated disorders. Via MiXCR, TCRdb re-called the 5' RACE reads, giving one row per CDR3 protein. The table shows approximately 38,000 distinct CDR3 sequences, with around 7% occurring only once. Sequencing was performed on CD4+ T cells from blood. The receptors shown here come from a man aged 45 to 65 in good health.

This clonotype was seen at least ten times. The chain links TRBV20-1 to TRBJ2-4, with TRBD2 matching 14 bases. The V segment lost 5 bases and the J segment 6 bases; nucleotides outside the gene matches: 9. The germline CDR1 and CDR2 sequences are DFQATT and SNEGSKA (reference sequence). The CDR3 extends over 16 amino acids. Here the CDR3 DNA reads TGCAGTGCTGGGGGGACTAGCGGGAGTATCGGAAACATTCAGTACTTC. Protein sequence: CSAGGTSGSIGNIQYF.

This clonotype was detected many times. The rearrangement links TRBV5-5 to TRBJ2-2; maybe TRBD2 (7 bases). Germline V CDR1 and CDR2: SGHKS, YYEKEE (reference sequence). The CDR3 length is 16 residues. V lost 3 bases to trimming and J lost 3 bases, with 15 bases between them. CDR3 bases: TGTGCCAGCAGCTCGGCGGGGGCGTTGGACACCGGGGAGCTGTTTTTT. Translated: CASSSAGALDTGELFF. Variable domain in full (rest from reference TRBV5-5 and TRBJ2-2): DAGVTQSPTHLIKTRGQQVTLRCSPISGHKSVSWYQQVLGQGPQFIFQYYEKEERGRGNFPDRFSARQFPNYSSELNVNALLLGDSALYLCASSSAGALDTGELFFGEGSRLTVL.

The chain recombines TRBV7-9 with TRBJ2-3; unclear D gene. V was trimmed by 3 bases and J by 3 bases, leaving 7 bases between them. Germline V gives CDR1 SEHNR, CDR2 FQNEAQ (reference sequence). CDR3 size: 13 residues. This CDR3 is CASSFPVTDTQYF. The DNA for the CDR3 is TGTGCCAGCAGCTTTCCTGTAACAGATACGCAGTATTTT.

This clonotype occurred many times. The gene calls are TRBV29-1 and TRBJ1-2; D is possibly TRBD1 (5 bases). Trimming cost V 6 bases and J 5 bases, with 13 bases left between them. The V gene's germline CDR1 is SQVTM and CDR2 ANQGSEA. The CDR3 runs to 12 residues. CDR3: CSVGTTRYGYTF. CDR3 DNA: TGCAGCGTGGGGACGACTCGTTATGGCTACACCTTC.

This clonotype was observed many times. J is TRBJ1-5 and V is TRBV20-1; D possibly corresponds to TRBD1 (6 bases). V dropped 3 bases and J dropped 3 bases, with 12 bases sitting between them. The CDR3 runs to 14 residues. The germline CDR1 and CDR2 sequences are DFQATT and SNEGSKA (reference sequence). The CDR3 DNA reads TGCAGTGCTAGCGGGACACCGCCCAATCAGCCCCAGCATTTT. This translates into CSASGTPPNQPQHF.

This clonotype was recorded at least ten times. V and J are TRBV25-1 and TRBJ1-5; a possible D gene is TRBD1 (6 bases). The germline V and J ends were trimmed by 4 bases and 7 bases, with 11 bases remaining between them. Germline CDR1 and CDR2: MGHDK and SYGVNS. The length of the CDR3 is 13 residues. The CDR3 here is CASSGSGEQPQHF. The CDR3 nucleotides are TGTGCCAGCAGTGGGTCAGGGGAGCAGCCCCAGCATTTT.

This clonotype was seen only a few times. The rearrangement links TRBV20-1 to TRBJ2-1; the D gene is possibly TRBD2 (6 bases). Germline values: CDR1 DFQATT, CDR2 SNEGSKA (reference sequence). The CDR3 length is 14 residues. The V end was cut by 3 bases, the J end by 4 bases, with 13 bases between. The CDR3 is CSASVVSGYNEQFF. The CDR3 DNA is TGCAGTGCTAGTGTTGTTAGCGGATACAATGAGCAGTTCTTC.

Many counts were recorded for this clonotype. This chain joins TRBV5-1 and TRBJ2-3; D is unclear. Germline CDR1 and CDR2: SGHRS and YFSETQ. The V end lost 0 bases, the J end lost 0 bases, and 5 bases lay between the germline ends. The CDR3 contains 14 residues. The CDR3 bases are TGCGCCAGCAGCTTGGACATTAGCACAGATACGCAGTATTTT. It yields the protein CASSLDISTDTQYF.

This clonotype was detected many times. J is TRBJ2-6 and V is TRBV4-1; a weak D match, TRBD1 (6 bases). This CDR3 contains 16 residues. The germline V gene has CDR1 MGHRA and CDR2 YSYEKL. Trimming took off 0 bases at V and 2 bases at J, with 8 bases between the two ends. In nucleotides, the CDR3 is TGCGCCAGCAGCCAAGATTGGGGGCCTGGGGCCAACGTCCTGACTTTC. Its protein product is CASSQDWGPGANVLTF.

This clonotype was recorded at least ten times. This chain joins TRBV9 and TRBJ1-2; TRBD1 aligns across 10 bases. The germline CDR1 and CDR2 sequences are SGDLS and YYNGEE. J was trimmed by 11 bases and V by 3 bases; bases with no gene match: 10. CDR3 length: 14 amino acids. CDR3 nucleotide sequence: TGTGCCAGCAGCGGACACCACCGGACAGGGGGATACACCTTC. It encodes CASSGHHRTGGYTF.

This clonotype was picked up many times. The rearrangement uses TRBV5-1 and TRBJ2-1; D may be TRBD2 (7 bases). V was trimmed by 1 base and J by 0 bases, leaving 32 bases between them. The CDR3 sequence is 23 residues long. The germline gives CDR1 SGHRS, CDR2 YFSETQ. The CDR3 sequence: CASSLPLPFRGGSVISSYNEQFF. CDR3 DNA: TGCGCCAGCAGCTTGCCACTTCCTTTTCGCGGGGGCTCGGTAATTAGCTCCTACAATGAGCAGTTCTTC.

This clonotype occurred many times. V and J are TRBV3-1 and TRBJ2-7; 9 nucleotides line up with TRBD1. Per germline, CDR1 LGHDT and CDR2 YNNKEL (reference sequence). The CDR3 covers 14 residues. V lost 4 bases to trimming and J lost 7 bases; unmatched junction nucleotides: 8. The DNA for the CDR3 is TGTGCCAGCAGCCCCCTGGGACAGGGAGTAGAGCAGTACTTC. Amino acids: CASSPLGQGVEQYF.

This clonotype was counted many times. The chain employs TRBV10-3 and TRBJ1-4, with D possibly TRBD1 on 5 matching bases. The germline CDR1 and CDR2 sequences are ENHRY and SYGVKD. The CDR3 loop spans 14 amino acids. V lost 10 bases to trimming and J lost 6 bases, with 18 bases between them. The CDR3 reads CATRRMEGDEKLFF. CDR3 DNA: TGTGCCACCAGGAGGATGGAAGGGGATGAAAAACTGTTTTTT.

This clonotype has at least ten counts. This chain connects TRBV18 to TRBJ2-7, with 9 bases fitting TRBD1. CDR1 is KGHSH and CDR2 is LQKENI in the germline V gene. The CDR3 sequence is 15 residues long. Germline trimming cut 4 bases from V and 4 bases from J; bases unmatched to any gene: 8. The CDR3 DNA sequence: TGTGCCAGCTCACTATCCCCGGGACAGGGTTACGAGCAGTACTTC. Amino acid sequence: CASSLSPGQGYEQYF.

This clonotype was seen ten or more times. The chain has TRBV29-1 and TRBJ2-1; 11 bases match TRBD1. V was pared by 6 bases and J by 6 bases, with 7 bases of the junction left unmatched. CDR1 is SQVTM, CDR2 ANQGSEA, per germline. This CDR3 is 14 amino acids long. CDR3 in DNA: TGCAGCGTCGCGGAGGGACAGGGGGGCAATGAGCAGTTCTTC. It codes for CSVAEGQGGNEQFF.

There are many counts of this clonotype. V gene TRBV29-1 combines with J gene TRBJ2-5, with D perhaps TRBD1 or TRBD2 (6 bases each). Germline-derived CDR1 and CDR2 are SQVTM and ANQGSEA. This CDR3 spans 12 amino acids. The V end was cut by 6 bases, the J end by 5 bases, with 13 bases between. CDR3 nucleotides: TGCAGCGTGGGGACGGGGGCGGAGACCCAGTACTTC. Its translation is CSVGTGAETQYF.

This clonotype was counted only a few times. The chain has TRBV7-9 and TRBJ2-2; 7 positions agree with TRBD1. Germline values: CDR1 SEHNR, CDR2 FQNEAQ (reference sequence). The CDR3 runs to 18 residues. After removal of 5 bases from V and 4 bases from J, the junction contained 16 bases not matched to a gene. CDR3 loop: CASSLLQGSTGTTGELFF. In DNA form, the CDR3 reads TGTGCCAGCAGCCTCCTACAGGGGTCGACCGGGACCACCGGGGAGCTGTTTTTT.